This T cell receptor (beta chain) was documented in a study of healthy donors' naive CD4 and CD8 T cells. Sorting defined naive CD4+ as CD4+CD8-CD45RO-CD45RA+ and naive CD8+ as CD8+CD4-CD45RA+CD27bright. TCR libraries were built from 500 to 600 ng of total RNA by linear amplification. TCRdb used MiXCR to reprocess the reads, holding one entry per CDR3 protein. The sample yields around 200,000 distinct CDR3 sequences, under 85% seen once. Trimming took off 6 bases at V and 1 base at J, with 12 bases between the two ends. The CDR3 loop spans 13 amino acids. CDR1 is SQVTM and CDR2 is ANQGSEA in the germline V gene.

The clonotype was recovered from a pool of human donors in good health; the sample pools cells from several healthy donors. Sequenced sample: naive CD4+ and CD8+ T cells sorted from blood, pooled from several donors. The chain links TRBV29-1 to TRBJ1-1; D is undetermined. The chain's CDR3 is CSVNSQENTEAFF. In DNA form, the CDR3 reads TGCAGCGTAAACAGCCAGGAGAACACTGAAGCTTTCTTT.